This record covers a single T cell receptor beta chain. The antigen is unknown. Germline is not matched at one junction end, which may reflect a read error. This sample stems from a study of post-analysis software for immune sequencing data. Study-level information: Relapsing-remitting, secondary progressive and progressive-relapsing forms made up the multiple sclerosis disease courses.

Study outcomes and limitations: The study found TRBV5-6, TRBV5-1 and TRBV20-1 among a handful of TRBV segments more frequent in patients than controls.

Germline values: CDR1 SQVTM, CDR2 ANQGSEA. The CDR3 has 14 residues. cDNA libraries of TCR beta carried unique molecular identifiers. TCRdb re-analysed the PCR reads in MiXCR, keeping a single row per CDR3 protein. This sample yields 750,000 to 950,000 distinct CDR3 sequences, of which about 53% are seen a single time; approximately 4.3% belongs to the top ten. What was sequenced was blood. The receptor comes from a girl between 10 and 17 years old with multiple sclerosis. V gene TRBV29-1 combines with J gene TRBJ2-1, with D perhaps TRBD1 or TRBD2 (5 bases each). The CDR3 nucleotides read TGCAGCCAGGCATCGACGGGACCTAACAATGTGCAGTTCTTC. Protein product: CSQASTGPNNVQFF.